This T cell receptor (beta chain) appears in the sequencing data of a study of blood T cell repertoires in COVID-19. For the study at large: Samples of COVID-19 (acute and convalescent) were obtained from the United States, Italy and Spain. The analysed material was cDNA or gDNA that came from T cells, B-cell-depleted T cells, or PBMCs.

Per the original data handling: It was from reference gene primer amplification that nucleated cell counts were estimated. Some clones are missing from TCRdb's copy, which holds only in-frame ones; the method was immunoSEQ multiplex PCR. V and J calls and clone size are as listed in that table; D and trimming were resolved from the DNA. The data contain 150,000 to 200,000 clones, under 85% of them seen just once; the ten biggest clones take up 0.95% to 1.5%. Trimming removed 5 bases at V and 3 bases at J, with 16 bases between. This CDR3 comprises 15 residues. The germline V gene encodes CDR1 LNHDA and CDR2 SQIVND (reference sequence).

This clonotype originated in a man between 60 and 75 years old who had recovered from COVID-19. The chain has TRBV19 and TRBJ1-1; possibly TRBD1 for D (5 bases). The material sequenced was peripheral blood. CDR3 sequence reads: CASSPIGGGDTEAFF. The CDR3 DNA reads as TGTGCCAGTAGTCCTATAGGTGGAGGGGACACTGAAGCTTTCTTT.